A selection of T cell receptor beta chains follows, all from one sample in a study of radiotherapy plus CTLA-4 blockade in lung cancer. Profiling relied on immunoSEQ multiplex PCR, and the TCRdb table lists in-frame clones only, not all of them. The sample has over 60,000 clones, 70% to 90% seen once. Specimen: peripheral blood, collected from a patient treated with radiotherapy plus ipilimumab. The receptors shown here come from a human donor with non-small cell lung cancer who had stable disease on radiotherapy plus ipilimumab. The CDR3 runs from the conserved cysteine through the conserved F or W. D genes are given only for firm matches. Clone size is stated in some rows and not others, as once, few, many or a class when expanded.

NA	NA	11	TRBV28	TRBJ2-1	CASSSYNEQFF	TGTGCCAGCAGTTCGTACAATGAGCAGTTCTTC
TRBD2	NA	15	TRBV19	TRBJ2-2	CASSKLAANTGELFF	TGTGCCAGTAGTAAACTAGCGGCGAACACCGGGGAGCTGTTTTTT
NA	NA	11	TRBV6-5	TRBJ2-5	CASSYRETQYF	TGTGCCAGCAGTTACAGAGAGACCCAGTACTTC
TRBD2	NA	18	TRBV5-1	TRBJ2-1	CASSPRGAGGAAYNEQFF	TGCGCCAGCAGCCCTAGGGGAGCGGGGGGGGCGGCCTACAATGAGCAGTTCTTC
TRBD1	NA	17	TRBV5-6	TRBJ1-5	CASSLALTGEGNQPQHF	TGTGCCAGCAGCTTGGCTCTGACAGGGGAAGGCAATCAGCCCCAGCATTTT
TRBD2	NA	16	TRBV6-4	TRBJ2-1	CASSSHSGRYYNEQFF	TGTGCCAGCAGCTCACATAGCGGGAGATACTACAATGAGCAGTTCTTC
TRBD2	few	18	TRBV4-2	TRBJ2-7	CASSARTSGGATSYEQYF	TGTGCCAGCAGCGCGCGGACTAGCGGGGGGGCCACCTCCTACGAGCAGTACTTC
NA	NA	13	TRBV6-1	TRBJ1-5	CASSVKGAQPQHF	TGTGCCAGCAGTGTAAAAGGGGCCCAGCCCCAGCATTTT
NA	NA	13	TRBV27	TRBJ2-3	CASSPPGGPTQYF	TGTGCCAGCAGCCCACCGGGTGGCCCTACGCAGTATTTT
NA	NA	14	TRBV2	TRBJ1-1	CASSEALQATEAFF	TGTGCCAGCAGTGAAGCGCTACAGGCAACTGAAGCTTTCTTT
NA	NA	14	TRBV9	TRBJ2-7	CASSVEAEGDEQYF	TGTGCCAGCAGCGTAGAGGCAGAGGGGGACGAGCAGTACTTC
NA	NA	14	TRBV11-2	TRBJ1-6	CASSLGTGPPPLHF	TGTGCCAGCAGCTTAGGAACAGGACCGCCACCCCTCCACTTT
NA	NA	11	TRBV18	TRBJ2-3	CASSPADTQYF	TGTGCCAGCTCACCAGCAGATACGCAGTATTTT
NA	NA	15	TRBV6-5	TRBJ1-5	CASRRTEDSNQPQHF	TGTGCCAGCAGGAGGACCGAAGATAGCAATCAGCCCCAGCATTTT
NA	NA	13	TRBV5-1	TRBJ1-1	CASSLVPGTEAFF	TGCGCCAGCAGCTTGGTCCCGGGCACTGAAGCTTTCTTT
NA	NA	14	TRBV28	TRBJ1-2	CASSRTVGVYGYTF	TGTGCCAGCAGTCGGACAGTTGGGGTCTATGGCTACACCTTC
TRBD1	NA	15	TRBV27	TRBJ2-7	CASSRGTGVSYEQYF	TGTGCCAGCAGCCGCGGGACAGGAGTCTCCTACGAGCAGTACTTC
TRBD2	NA	16	TRBV4-1	TRBJ2-7	CASSQERGLAAGFQYF	TGCGCCAGCAGCCAAGAGAGGGGACTAGCAGCCGGGTTTCAGTACTTC
NA	NA	13	TRBV6-1	TRBJ2-6	CAITSPGANVLTF	TGTGCCATTACTAGTCCTGGGGCCAACGTCCTGACTTTC
NA	few	11	TRBV19	TRBJ2-7	CASSQGYEQYF	TGTGCCAGTAGTCAGGGTTACGAGCAGTACTTC
NA	once	10	TRBV20-1	TRBJ1-1	CSARNSEAFF	TGCAGTGCTAGAAACAGTGAAGCTTTCTTT
NA	few	17	TRBV11-2	TRBJ2-1	CASSLSVQQRGDNEQFF	TGTGCCAGCAGCTTAAGTGTTCAACAGCGCGGCGACAATGAGCAGTTCTTC
TRBD1	NA	15	TRBV6-4	TRBJ2-2	CASSDGTGGAGELFF	TGTGCCAGCAGTGACGGCACAGGGGGAGCCGGGGAGCTGTTTTTT
TRBD2	NA	14	TRBV30	TRBJ2-7	CAWTRGGSSYEQYF	TGTGCCTGGACCCGCGGGGGGAGTAGTTACGAGCAGTACTTC
NA	NA	12	TRBV11-2	TRBJ2-7	CASSSGAYEQYF	TGTGCCAGCAGTTCGGGGGCCTACGAGCAGTACTTC
TRBD1	few	15	TRBV28	TRBJ1-6	CASSSLQGSNSPLHF	TGTGCCAGCAGTTCCCTACAGGGGTCTAATTCACCCCTCCACTTT
NA	NA	13	TRBV6-4	TRBJ1-1	CASSVEANTEAFF	TGTGCCAGCAGCGTGGAGGCGAACACTGAAGCTTTCTTT
TRBD1	NA	16	TRBV7-6	TRBJ1-5	CASSLGTGGGNQPQHF	TGTGCCAGCAGCTTAGGGACAGGGGGTGGCAATCAGCCCCAGCATTTT
NA	NA	15	TRBV2	TRBJ1-3	CASSEFTRRGNTIYF	TGTGCCAGCAGTGAATTTACTCGGAGGGGAAACACCATATATTTT
NA	NA	14	TRBV10-3	TRBJ2-2	CAISESTDTGELFF	TGTGCCATCAGTGAGTCGACTGACACCGGGGAGCTGTTTTTT
TRBD1	NA	15	TRBV6-1	TRBJ2-3	CASSGDRGIADTQYF	TGTGCCAGCAGTGGGGACAGGGGTATCGCAGATACGCAGTATTTT
NA	NA	12	TRBV5-6	TRBJ2-1	CASSLAAGEQFF	TGTGCCAGCAGCTTGGCCGCGGGCGAGCAGTTCTTC
NA	NA	15	TRBV11-2	TRBJ2-2	CASSLRGANTGELFF	TGTGCCAGCAGCTTAAGGGGGGCGAACACCGGGGAGCTGTTTTTT
NA	NA	12	TRBV11-2	TRBJ2-7	CASSRSAYEQYF	TGTGCCAGCAGCAGGAGCGCCTACGAGCAGTACTTC
TRBD2	NA	15	TRBV5-1	TRBJ2-2	CASSGGSGRSGELFF	TGCGCCAGCAGTGGTGGTAGCGGGAGGTCCGGGGAGCTGTTTTTT
NA	NA	15	TRBV5-5	TRBJ1-6	CASSLLQGSNSPLHF	TGTGCCAGCAGCTTGTTACAGGGCTCAAATTCACCCCTCCACTTT
NA	NA	14	TRBV9	TRBJ1-3	CASSVIASGNTIYF	TGTGCCAGCAGCGTAATAGCCTCTGGAAACACCATATATTTT
NA	NA	12	TRBV6-1	TRBJ1-1	CASSDYPGEAFF	TGTGCCAGCAGTGACTATCCAGGTGAAGCTTTCTTT
TRBD2	NA	17	TRBV27	TRBJ2-3	CASRSQTSGRKSDTQYF	TGTGCCAGCAGAAGCCAAACTAGCGGGAGAAAGTCAGATACGCAGTATTTT
TRBD1	NA	16	TRBV28	TRBJ1-4	CASSLIGTGENEKLFF	TGTGCCAGCAGTTTAATAGGGACAGGCGAAAATGAAAAACTGTTTTTT
NA	once	15	TRBV28	TRBJ2-3	CASSAGRRGTDTQYF	TGTGCCAGCAGTGCAGGACGAAGGGGCACAGATACGCAGTATTTT